The next 8 T cell receptor beta chains were all read from a single sample in a study of blood T cell repertoires in COVID-19. Produced via immunoSEQ multiplex PCR; TCRdb's table is partial and in-frame only. The table records under 350,000 clones, roughly 90% of them present only once. The sample was peripheral blood. These receptor sequences come from a woman between 25 and 40 years old with COVID-19, enrolled during active disease.

This clone was recorded once. One end of the junction does not line up with germline, which may come from a read error. The rearrangement links TRBV6-5 to TRBJ1-3; D possibly corresponds to TRBD1 (5 bases). Germline CDR1 and CDR2: MNHEY and SVGAGI. The CDR3 totals 13 residues. CDR3 sequence (DNA): TGTGCCAGCAGTACCGGGACTGGACACACCATATATTTT. This codes for CASSTGTGHTIYF.

This chain connects TRBV19 to TRBJ2-2; 10 positions agree with TRBD1. V lost 10 bases and J lost 2; bases outside the gene matches: 10. The CDR3 sequence is 16 residues long. Germline-derived CDR1 and CDR2 are LNHDA and SQIVND (reference sequence). The CDR3 here is CATSPGTGVNTGELFF. As DNA, the CDR3 is TGTGCCACCTCCCCAGGGACAGGGGTAAACACCGGGGAGCTGTTTTTT.

Here the CDR3 reads CASSNGLATYEQYF. CDR3 sequence (DNA): TGTGCCAGCAGCAACGGACTAGCGACCTACGAGCAGTACTTC. This chain joins TRBV11-2 and TRBJ2-7; TRBD2 aligns across 9 bases. V trimming: 5 bases; J trimming: 2 bases; junction bases outside the gene matches: 4. This CDR3 has 14 amino acids. Per germline, CDR1 SGHAT and CDR2 FQNNGV.

This rearrangement joins TRBV20-1 to TRBJ2-3, with 14 bases fitting TRBD2. CDR3 length: 19 amino acids. The J segment lost 5 bases and the V segment lost 3 bases, leaving 16 bases of the junction unmatched. Germline values: CDR1 DFQATT, CDR2 SNEGSKA (reference sequence). CDR3 DNA sequence: TGCAGTGCTAGTGTAAGCCGTGAGACTAGCGGGAGGGCCATAGATACGCAGTATTTT. This translates into CSASVSRETSGRAIDTQYF.

The chain recombines TRBV28 with TRBJ1-4, with a possible D match to TRBD1 (5 bases). V shed 3 bases and J shed 7 bases, with 12 bases lying between them. Per germline, CDR1 MDHEN and CDR2 SYDVKM. The CDR3 length is 14 residues. In nucleotides, the CDR3 is TGTGCCAGCAGTTTGGTACAGGTCTCTGAAAAACTGTTTTTT. Protein product: CASSLVQVSEKLFF. The full variable domain, rest sourced from reference TRBV28 and TRBJ1-4, is DVKVTQSSRYLVKRTGEKVFLECVQDMDHENMFWYRQDPGLGLRLIYFSYDVKMKEKGDIPEGYSVSREKKERFSLILESASTNQTSMYLCASSLVQVSEKLFFGSGTQLSVL.

This chain connects TRBV28 to TRBJ2-7, with TRBD1 matching over 8 bases. Germline loops: CDR1 MDHEN, CDR2 SYDVKM. With V trimmed by 2 bases and J by 7 bases, 7 bases remained unmatched. The CDR3 totals 14 residues. Here the CDR3 DNA reads TGTGCCAGCAGTTTAGGCAGGGGGCGCGGTGAGCAGTACTTC. Its protein is CASSLGRGRGEQYF.

V gene TRBV15 combines with J gene TRBJ1-1; D is ambiguous. Germline V gene data show CDR1 as LNHNV and CDR2 as YYDKDF (reference sequence). The CDR3 runs to 13 residues. Trimming took 0 bases from V and 0 from J, leaving 2 bases between them. CDR3 nucleotides: TGTGCCACCAGCAGAGACTTGAACACTGAAGCTTTCTTT. Translating gives CATSRDLNTEAFF.

The J gene is TRBJ2-1, the V gene TRBV5-1, with TRBD1 identical over 8 bases. Trimming removed 0 bases from V and 6 bases from J; junction bases left unmatched: 8. Germline loops: CDR1 SGHRS, CDR2 YFSETQ. This CDR3 has 16 residues. As DNA, the CDR3 is TGCGCCAGCAGCTTGGTTGGTGACAGGGGAGGCAATGAGCAGTTCTTC. This translates into CASSLVGDRGGNEQFF.